This T cell receptor (beta chain) appears in the sequencing data of a study of human T cells and chemical hapten exposure. Study at large: Sensitization was performed using 2% DPC on a 2 cm by 2 cm upper inner arm skin site.

The table lists this clonotype with a few counts. The antigen remains undetermined. Unique molecular identifiers were attached to individual cDNA molecules during library preparation. TCRdb reanalysed the RACE reads using MiXCR and keeps one entry per CDR3 protein. The profile shows about 300,000 distinct CDR3 sequences, approximately 5% of them singletons. Indicated time point: pre-sensitization, week 0. Treatment noted: therapeutic diphenylcyclopropenone sensitization with weekly scalp DPC. Donation of samples came from alopecia patients who were 18 to 70 years old and suitable for DPC. The V gene's germline CDR1 is KGHSH and CDR2 LQKENI. With 2 bases removed from V and 2 bases from J, the gap between germline ends came to 17 bases. The CDR3 has 17 residues. Study outcomes and limitations: DPC sensitization left the count of TCRs above 1 in 1000 unchanged.

The chain carries TRBV18 and TRBJ2-3; D perhaps matches TRBD2 (7 bases). The sample in question was whole blood, obtained in connection with sensitization to the hapten diphenylcyclopropenone (DPC). The clonotype comes from a woman younger than 30 with alopecia areata. Some clones in this sample may be carry-over from other donors' samples. The CDR3 region has the DNA TGTGCCAGCTCACCAACGCGCGGGGGCCAAATCACAGATACGCAGTATTTT. As protein: CASSPTRGGQITDTQYF.